Presented here are 31 T cell receptor beta chains from one specimen sequenced in a study of blood T cells in healthy people across ages. Primers used in a second PCR of about 7 to 12 cycles were a sample-barcoded 5' primer and a J-beta primer mix. One entry per CDR3 protein, called by TCRdb with MiXCR from the 5' RACE reads. The data hold about 1.4 million distinct CDR3 sequences, with 59% observed a single time. The sample consisted of blood. These receptor sequences come from a man younger than 30 in good health.

The chain couples TRBV4-2 to TRBJ2-5; the D gene is possibly TRBD1 (5 bases). TRBJ2-7 explains the end of the DNA better; the J call may be wrong. CDR1 and CDR2 (germline): LGHNA, YNFKEQ. There are 16 residues in the CDR3. CDR3 bases: TGTGCCAGCAGCCGAGTTGGTGGGGCCGATTCCTACGAGCAGTACTTC. Residues: CASSRVGGADSYEQYF.

A single count supports this clonotype. This sequence joins TRBV6-6 and TRBJ2-1, with a weak D call TRBD2 (5 bases). Trimming removed 3 bases from V and 7 bases from J, with 10 bases in between. The CDR3 is made up of 13 amino acids. Germline V lookup: CDR1 MNHNY, CDR2 SVGAGI (reference sequence). CDR3 protein: CASSYVRENEQFF. The DNA for the CDR3 is TGTGCCAGCAGTTATGTCCGGGAAAATGAGCAGTTCTTC.

This clonotype has only a few counts. The gene calls are TRBV6-5 and TRBJ2-1; TRBD2 matches at 7 bases. The CDR3 loop spans 13 amino acids. Germline V lookup: CDR1 MNHEY, CDR2 SVGAGI. The V and J ends lost 2 bases and 10 bases, in that order; junction bases with no gene match: 5. In DNA form, the CDR3 reads TGTGCCAGCAGTTACGGGCTAGCGGAAGAGCAGTTCTTC. Its translation is CASSYGLAEEQFF.

This chain connects TRBV6-1 to TRBJ2-7; 9 bases fit TRBD1. Trimming cost V 3 bases and J 0 bases; bases outside gene matches: 0. The CDR3 length is 14 residues. The germline V gene has CDR1 MNHNS and CDR2 SASEGT. CDR3 DNA sequence: TGTGCCAGCAGTGAGACAGGGGGCTCCTACGAGCAGTACTTC. It codes for CASSETGGSYEQYF.

This clonotype was detected once. The chain joins TRBV6-2 or TRBV6-3 to TRBJ2-5, with no clear D. The end of the DNA aligns better with TRBJ2-7, so the J call may be wrong. CDR1 is MNHEY, CDR2 SVGEGT, per germline. There are 14 residues in the CDR3. Here the CDR3 reads CASSYPQTYDEQYF. The DNA of the CDR3 is TGTGCCAGCAGTTACCCCCAGACATACGACGAGCAGTACTTC.

This clonotype has more than one count but fewer than ten. V is TRBV24-1 and J is TRBJ2-1; a possible D gene is TRBD2 (6 bases). CDR3 length: 11 amino acids. In germline, CDR1 is KGHDR, CDR2 SFDVKD. V was clipped by 6 bases and J by 9 bases, with 8 bases between them. The CDR3 here is CATSRGGEQFF. The CDR3 coding sequence is TGTGCCACCAGTAGGGGAGGTGAGCAGTTCTTC.

The chain combines TRBV7-2 with TRBJ1-2; unclear D gene. CDR1 is SGHTA and CDR2 is FQGNSA in the germline V gene. This CDR3 has 15 amino acids. The V end lost 1 base, the J end lost 0 bases, and 9 bases lay between the germline ends. Written as DNA, the CDR3 is TGTGCCAGCAGCTTAGTCACGCGTGCTAACTATGGCTACACCTTC. Translating gives CASSLVTRANYGYTF.

The chain carries TRBV5-1 and TRBJ2-1; 8 bases align to TRBD2. CDR1 and CDR2 from the germline V gene are SGHRS and YFSETQ. This CDR3 is built from 15 residues. Trimming removed 5 bases from V and 13 bases from J; junction bases left unmatched: 17. CDR3 region: CASRAGVTQVETQFF. CDR3 bases: TGCGCCAGCAGAGCGGGAGTAACCCAAGTGGAGACCCAGTTCTTC.

The chain uses TRBV10-3 and TRBJ2-2; perhaps TRBD2 as D (7 bases). This CDR3 contains 16 residues. The ends were cut back, 5 bases at V and 1 base at J, with 14 bases in the middle. Germline CDR1 is ENHRY and CDR2 is SYGVKD. The CDR3 DNA is TGTGCCATCAGTTTCGGGGGGCGTCAGAACACCGGGGAGCTGTTTTTT. It encodes CAISFGGRQNTGELFF.

This chain joins TRBV2 and TRBJ1-6; D gene uncertain. V was clipped by 2 bases and J by 0 bases, with 8 bases between them. Germline V CDR1 and CDR2: SNHLY, FYNNEI. This CDR3 contains 16 residues. CDR3 nucleotides: TGTGCCAGCAGTGAACAGCTTAGCTCCTATAATTCACCCCTCCACTTT. It specifies CASSEQLSSYNSPLHF.

V and J are TRBV6-6 and TRBJ2-2, with TRBD2 identical over 8 bases. The J segment lost 5 bases and the V segment lost 6 bases, leaving 11 bases of the junction unmatched. Germline CDR1 and CDR2: MNHNY and SVGAGI (reference sequence). The CDR3 runs to 16 residues. For the CDR3, the DNA is TGTGCCAGCAGCCCTAAGGCCTCGGGGGGGACCGGGGAGCTGTTTTTT. Translating gives CASSPKASGGTGELFF.

The V gene is TRBV27, the J gene TRBJ1-5; the D gene is possibly TRBD1 (6 bases). The CDR3 runs to 16 residues. Germline lookup yields CDR1 MNHEY and CDR2 SMNVEV (reference sequence). V lost 2 bases and J lost 5, with 16 bases in between. The CDR3 region is CASSLVYRVGDQPQHF. The CDR3 coding sequence is TGTGCCAGCAGTTTAGTCTACAGGGTGGGGGATCAGCCCCAGCATTTT.

Comments on this clonotype: At one of its ends the junction is not consistent with the germline gene, which may arise from a read error. The rearrangement joins TRBV4-1 to TRBJ2-7; TRBD1 is a possible D gene (5 bases). CDR3 length equals 15 residues. Germline lookup yields CDR1 MGHRA and CDR2 YSYEKL. The CDR3 sequence is CASSQEPTAYYKQYF. The CDR3 coding sequence is TGCGCCAGCAGCCAAGAGCCGACAGCGTACTACAAGCAGTACTTC.

V gene TRBV7-9 combines with J gene TRBJ2-6; no reliable D call. Trimming left V 1 base short and J 0 bases short, with 10 bases between. This CDR3 has 17 residues. From germline, CDR1 is SEHNR and CDR2 FQNEAQ (reference sequence). The CDR3 region has the DNA TGTGCCAGCAGCTTAGGGAACCGATACTCTGGGGCCAACGTCCTGACTTTC. This translates into CASSLGNRYSGANVLTF.

The chain has TRBV6-5 and TRBJ2-1, with D possibly matching TRBD1 (6 bases). CDR3 size: 12 residues. V lost 3 bases to trimming and J lost 12 bases, with 12 bases between them. Germline assignment: CDR1 MNHEY and CDR2 SVGAGI. Written as DNA, the CDR3 is TGTGCCAGCAGTTATTTGGGGGCTGGGCAGTTCTTC. Translation: CASSYLGAGQFF.

The count of this clonotype is one. The chain joins TRBV24-1 to TRBJ2-2; D possibly corresponds to TRBD2 (5 bases). CDR3 length equals 14 residues. Trimming cost V 3 bases and J 4 bases, with 8 bases left between them. Germline CDR1 reads KGHDR; CDR2 reads SFDVKD. CDR3 region: CATSDLTSTGELFF. In DNA form, the CDR3 reads TGTGCCACCAGTGATCTAACTAGCACCGGGGAGCTGTTTTTT.

The chain joins TRBV2 to TRBJ2-5; D not resolved. CDR3 size: 13 residues. CDR1 and CDR2 from the germline V gene are SNHLY and FYNNEI. V was shortened by 1 base and J by 5 bases, with 8 bases between the two germline ends. The CDR3 protein is CASSEVVLETQYF. In DNA form, the CDR3 reads TGTGCCAGCAGTGAAGTTGTCCTTGAGACCCAGTACTTC.

This clonotype appeared a few times. The rearrangement links TRBV6-5 to TRBJ2-1; a weak D match, TRBD2 (6 bases). The germline V gene encodes CDR1 MNHEY and CDR2 SVGAGI. The CDR3 has 16 amino acids. V dropped 2 bases and J dropped 0 bases, with 11 bases sitting between them. The CDR3 DNA reads as TGTGCCAGCAGTTACGAGACGGGGGTCTCCTACAATGAGCAGTTCTTC. Translation: CASSYETGVSYNEQFF.

This clonotype was seen more than once but under ten times. V usage is TRBV2 and J usage is TRBJ2-7; 10 bases match TRBD1. Trimming at V came to 7 bases and at J to 3 bases, leaving 3 bases not matched to a gene. This CDR3 comprises 13 residues. CDR1 is SNHLY and CDR2 is FYNNEI in the germline V gene. The CDR3, as DNA: TGTGCCAGCACCGGGACAGGGGACTACGAGCAGTACTTC. This translates into CASTGTGDYEQYF.

The chain has TRBV27 and TRBJ2-3; 8 bases line up with TRBD2. Germline CDR1 MNHEY, CDR2 SMNVEV (reference sequence). The V segment lost 0 bases and the J segment 6 bases; nucleotides outside the gene matches: 8. The CDR3 is 16 residues long. The CDR3 region has the DNA TGTGCCAGCAGTTTATCGGGCGGGGGGCAGCGGGATACGCAGTATTTT. It specifies CASSLSGGGQRDTQYF.

The gene calls are TRBV15 and TRBJ1-2; TRBD1 agrees at 8 bases. CDR1 and CDR2 from the germline V gene are LNHNV and YYDKDF (reference sequence). The length of the CDR3 is 14 residues. Trimming at V came to 9 bases and at J to 4 bases, leaving 10 bases not matched to a gene. The chain's CDR3 is CATRRDRGPYGYTF. CDR3 DNA: TGTGCCACGCGACGCGACAGGGGTCCCTATGGCTACACCTTC.

V is TRBV2 and J is TRBJ2-3; no reliable D call. The germline V gene has CDR1 SNHLY and CDR2 FYNNEI. Trimming removed 2 bases from V and 0 bases from J, with 12 bases in between. The CDR3 consists of 16 residues. The CDR3 loop reads CASSEWSTPSTDTQYF. The CDR3 bases are TGTGCCAGCAGTGAATGGTCTACCCCTAGCACAGATACGCAGTATTTT. Supplemented by reference TRBV2 and TRBJ2-3, the full variable domain reads EPEVTQTPSHQVTQMGQEVILRCVPISNHLYFYWYRQILGQKVEFLVSFYNNEISEKSEIFDDQFSVERPDGSNFTLKIRSTKLEDSAMYFCASSEWSTPSTDTQYFGPGTRLTVL.

The rearrangement joins TRBV24-1 to TRBJ2-2, with D unclear. V dropped 4 bases and J dropped 2 bases, with 13 bases sitting between them. Germline V gene data show CDR1 as KGHDR and CDR2 as SFDVKD. The CDR3 spans 16 residues. The CDR3 reads CATSEFRRANTGELFF. CDR3 in DNA: TGTGCCACCAGTGAATTCAGACGGGCCAACACCGGGGAGCTGTTTTTT.

The V gene is TRBV7-2, the J gene TRBJ2-5, with TRBD2 matching 15 bases. Trimming at V came to 6 bases and at J to 5 bases, leaving 13 bases not matched to a gene. CDR3 length equals 18 residues. Germline CDR1 reads SGHTA; CDR2 reads FQGNSA. The CDR3 nucleotides read TGTGCCAGCAGACCCCCCAGGACTAGCGGGGGGGTCCGTGAGACCCAGTACTTC. It yields the protein CASRPPRTSGGVRETQYF.

The gene calls are TRBV5-1 and TRBJ2-5; D might be TRBD1 or TRBD2, each matching 5 bases. Trimming took off 0 bases at V and 2 bases at J, with 17 bases between the two ends. The V gene's germline CDR1 is SGHRS and CDR2 YFSETQ. The CDR3 contains 17 residues. The CDR3 spells CASSLGTGTSRQETQYF. CDR3 sequence (DNA): TGCGCCAGCAGCTTGGGGACCGGGACGAGCCGACAAGAGACCCAGTACTTC.

Worth noting for this clonotype: A read error may account for a junction end that differs from germline. The V gene is TRBV7-2, the J gene TRBJ2-3; no clear D gene. CDR3 length: 14 residues. In germline, CDR1 is SGHTA, CDR2 FQGNSA. CDR3 bases: TGTGCCAGCAGCTTAAAACTTCCCACAGATACGCGGTATTTT. This sequence encodes CASSLKLPTDTRYF.

This clonotype was detected a few times. V and J are TRBV11-2 and TRBJ1-6, with 8 bases aligning to TRBD1. Germline V gene sequence: CDR1 SGHAT, CDR2 FQNNGV. Trimming cost V 3 bases and J 9 bases; bases outside gene matches: 4. This CDR3 contains 14 residues. The CDR3 DNA sequence: TGTGCCAGCAGCTTGGACAGGGCCGCTTCACCCCTCCACTTT. It codes for CASSLDRAASPLHF.

This clonotype was observed a handful of times. The chain is built from TRBV2 and TRBJ2-1; D may be TRBD2 (6 bases). The CDR3 extends over 16 amino acids. CDR1 is SNHLY and CDR2 is FYNNEI in the germline V gene. Trimming took off 4 bases at V and 4 bases at J, with 17 bases between the two ends. The CDR3 DNA sequence: TGTGCCAGCAGTGTTGGCGGCGGGACCGGGTACAATGAGCAGTTCTTC. It encodes CASSVGGGTGYNEQFF.

This chain uses TRBV7-2 with TRBJ2-3; TRBD1 or TRBD2 may be the D gene (7 bases each). V dropped 2 bases and J dropped 4 bases, with 19 bases sitting between them. The CDR3 totals 17 residues. The germline gives CDR1 SGHTA, CDR2 FQGNSA. The CDR3 coding sequence is TGTGCCAGCAGCTTAAGGGGGCTAACGGGAGGTTCAGATACGCAGTATTTT. The encoded protein is CASSLRGLTGGSDTQYF. Using reference TRBV7-2 and TRBJ2-3 for the parts outside the CDR3, the full variable domain is GAGVSQSPSNKVTEKGKDVELRCDPISGHTALYWYRQSLGQGLEFLIYFQGNSAPDKSGLPSDRFSAERTGGSVSTLTIQRTQQEDSAVYLCASSLRGLTGGSDTQYFGPGTRLTVL.

There are a few counts of this clonotype. The chain couples TRBV7-8 to TRBJ2-1; the D is unclear. Germline CDR1 and CDR2: SGHVS and FQNEAQ. V lost 0 bases and J 11 bases, leaving 8 bases between the germline ends. The CDR3 extends over 12 amino acids. The DNA of the CDR3 is TGTGCCAGCAGCTTAGCACAAGGGCAGCAGTTCTTC. Its protein product is CASSLAQGQQFF.

The chain couples TRBV7-9 to TRBJ2-3; D might be TRBD2 (6 bases). This CDR3 spans 17 amino acids. Trimming shortened V by 1 base and J by 2 bases, and 16 bases separated the two germline ends. In germline, CDR1 is SEHNR, CDR2 FQNEAQ (reference sequence). DNA for the CDR3: TGTGCCAGCAGCTTAGGAGGGCTAGCGAGTCCCACAGATACGCAGTATTTT. Encoded protein: CASSLGGLASPTDTQYF.